The following is a T cell receptor (beta chain) sequence with its context. Assay: immunoSEQ multiplex PCR; the TCRdb copy retains only in-frame clones and omits some. The sample consists of approximately 140,000 clones, 75% to 90% of them appearing once. V lost 5 bases and J lost 4, with 20 bases in between. The CDR3 is 16 residues long. Germline CDR1 reads SGHTA; CDR2 reads FQGTGA. The sample originates from a study of blood T cell repertoires in COVID-19. Study overall: Acute-phase and convalescent COVID-19 samples originated in the United States, Italy and Spain.

The source is a man aged 65 to 85 with acute or convalescent COVID-19. V and J are TRBV7-3 and TRBJ1-2, with a tentative D call TRBD1 (5 bases). The sequencing input was peripheral blood. The CDR3 region is CASSPAAGRISYGYTF. CDR3 bases: TGTGCCAGCAGCCCCGCGGCGGGGCGGATAAGCTATGGCTACACCTTC.